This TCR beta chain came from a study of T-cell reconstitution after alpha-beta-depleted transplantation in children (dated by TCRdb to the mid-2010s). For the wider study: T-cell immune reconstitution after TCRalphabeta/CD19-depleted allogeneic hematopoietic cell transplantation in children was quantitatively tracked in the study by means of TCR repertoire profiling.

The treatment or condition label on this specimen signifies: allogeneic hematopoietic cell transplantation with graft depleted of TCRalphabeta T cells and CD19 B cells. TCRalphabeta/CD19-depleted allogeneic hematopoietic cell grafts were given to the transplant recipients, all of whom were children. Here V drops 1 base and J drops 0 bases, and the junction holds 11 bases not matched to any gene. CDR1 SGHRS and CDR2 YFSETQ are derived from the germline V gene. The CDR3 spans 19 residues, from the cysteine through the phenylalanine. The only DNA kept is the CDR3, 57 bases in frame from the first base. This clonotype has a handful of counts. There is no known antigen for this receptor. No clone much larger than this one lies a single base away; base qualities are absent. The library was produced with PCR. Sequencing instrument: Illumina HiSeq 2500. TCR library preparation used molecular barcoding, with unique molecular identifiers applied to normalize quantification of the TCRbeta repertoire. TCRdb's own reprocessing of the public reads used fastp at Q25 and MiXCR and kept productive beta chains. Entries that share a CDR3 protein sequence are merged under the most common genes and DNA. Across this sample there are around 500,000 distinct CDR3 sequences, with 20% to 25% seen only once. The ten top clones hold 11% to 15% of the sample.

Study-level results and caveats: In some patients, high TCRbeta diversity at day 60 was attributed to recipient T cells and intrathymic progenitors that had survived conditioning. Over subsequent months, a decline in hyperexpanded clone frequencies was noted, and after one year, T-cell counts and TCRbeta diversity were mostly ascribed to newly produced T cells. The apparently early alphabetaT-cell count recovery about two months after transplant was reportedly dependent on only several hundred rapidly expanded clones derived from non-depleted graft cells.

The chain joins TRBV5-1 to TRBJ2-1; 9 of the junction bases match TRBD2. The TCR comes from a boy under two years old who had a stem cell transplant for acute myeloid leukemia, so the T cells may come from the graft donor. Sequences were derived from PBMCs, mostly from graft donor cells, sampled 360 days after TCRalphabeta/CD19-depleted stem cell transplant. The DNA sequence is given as TGCGCCAGCAGCTTGTGGGGTCCTAGCGGGGCCAGCTCCTACAATGAGCAGTTCTTC. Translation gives CASSLWGPSGASSYNEQFF.